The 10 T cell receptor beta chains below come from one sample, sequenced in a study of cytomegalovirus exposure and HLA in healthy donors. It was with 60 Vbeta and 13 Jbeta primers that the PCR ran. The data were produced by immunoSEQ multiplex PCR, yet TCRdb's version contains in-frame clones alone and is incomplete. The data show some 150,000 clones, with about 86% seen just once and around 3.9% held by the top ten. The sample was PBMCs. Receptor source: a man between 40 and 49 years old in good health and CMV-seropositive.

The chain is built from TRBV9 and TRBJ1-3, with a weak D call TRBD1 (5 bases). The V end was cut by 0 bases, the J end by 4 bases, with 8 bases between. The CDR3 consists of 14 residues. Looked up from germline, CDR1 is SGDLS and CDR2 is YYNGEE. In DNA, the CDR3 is TGTGCCAGCAGCGTAGGTGACAGCGGAAACACCATATATTTT. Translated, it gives CASSVGDSGNTIYF.

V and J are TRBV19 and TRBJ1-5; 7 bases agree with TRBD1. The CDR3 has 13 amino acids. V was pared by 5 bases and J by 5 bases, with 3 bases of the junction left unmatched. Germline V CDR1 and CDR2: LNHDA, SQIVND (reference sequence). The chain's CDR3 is CASSETGDQPQHF. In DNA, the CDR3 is TGTGCCAGTAGTGAAACAGGGGATCAGCCCCAGCATTTT.

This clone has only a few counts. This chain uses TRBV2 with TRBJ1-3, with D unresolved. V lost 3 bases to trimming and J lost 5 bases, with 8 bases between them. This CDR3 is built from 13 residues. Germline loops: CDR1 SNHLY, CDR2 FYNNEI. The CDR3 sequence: CASSDGGRNTIYF. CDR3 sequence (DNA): TGTGCCAGCAGTGATGGAGGGAGAAACACCATATATTTT.

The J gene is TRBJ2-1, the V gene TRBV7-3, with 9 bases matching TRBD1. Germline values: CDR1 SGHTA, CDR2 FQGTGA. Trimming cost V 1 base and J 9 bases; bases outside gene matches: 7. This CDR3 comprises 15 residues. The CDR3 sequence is CASSLSVGQGFEQFF. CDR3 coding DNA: TGTGCCAGCAGCTTAAGCGTTGGACAGGGGTTTGAGCAGTTCTTC. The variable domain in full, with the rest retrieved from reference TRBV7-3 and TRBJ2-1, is GAGVSQTPSNKVTEKGKYVELRCDPISGHTALYWYRQSLGQGPEFLIYFQGTGAADDSGLPNDRFFAVRPEGSVSTLKIQRTERGDSAVYLCASSLSVGQGFEQFFGPGTRLTVL.

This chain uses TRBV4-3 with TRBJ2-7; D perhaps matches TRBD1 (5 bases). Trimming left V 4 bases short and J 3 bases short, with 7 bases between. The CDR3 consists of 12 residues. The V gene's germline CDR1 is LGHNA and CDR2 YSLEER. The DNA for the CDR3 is TGCGCCAGCAGCCGTGACAGCTACGAGCAGTACTTC. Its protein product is CASSRDSYEQYF.

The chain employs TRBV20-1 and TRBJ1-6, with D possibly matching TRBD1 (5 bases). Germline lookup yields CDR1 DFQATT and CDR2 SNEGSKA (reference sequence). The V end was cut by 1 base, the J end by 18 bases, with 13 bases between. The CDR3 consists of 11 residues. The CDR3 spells CSARAGPGPHF. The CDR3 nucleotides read TGCAGTGCTAGAGCAGGGCCGGGTCCCCACTTT.

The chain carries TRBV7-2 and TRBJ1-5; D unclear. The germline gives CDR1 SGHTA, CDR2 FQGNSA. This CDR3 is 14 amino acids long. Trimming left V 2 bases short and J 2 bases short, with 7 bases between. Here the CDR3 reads CASSLMEGNQPQHF. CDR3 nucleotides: TGTGCCAGCAGCTTAATGGAGGGCAATCAGCCCCAGCATTTT.

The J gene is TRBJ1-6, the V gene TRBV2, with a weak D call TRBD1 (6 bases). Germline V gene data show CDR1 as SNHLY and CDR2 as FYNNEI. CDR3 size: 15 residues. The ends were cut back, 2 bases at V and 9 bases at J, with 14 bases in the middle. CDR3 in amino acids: CASSEPGRGGSPLHF. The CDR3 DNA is TGTGCCAGCAGTGAACCAGGCAGGGGCGGTTCACCCCTCCACTTT.

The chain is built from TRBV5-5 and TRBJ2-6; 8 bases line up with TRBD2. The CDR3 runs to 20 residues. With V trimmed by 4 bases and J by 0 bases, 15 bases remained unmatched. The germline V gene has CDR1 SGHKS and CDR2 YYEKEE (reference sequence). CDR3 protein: CASSHLGGGRRDSGANVLTF. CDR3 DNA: TGTGCCAGCAGCCACCTCGGGGGGGGGAGAAGAGACTCTGGGGCCAACGTCCTGACTTTC. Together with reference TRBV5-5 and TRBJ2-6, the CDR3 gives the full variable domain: DAGVTQSPTHLIKTRGQQVTLRCSPISGHKSVSWYQQVLGQGPQFIFQYYEKEERGRGNFPDRFSARQFPNYSSELNVNALLLGDSALYLCASSHLGGGRRDSGANVLTFGAGSRLTVL.

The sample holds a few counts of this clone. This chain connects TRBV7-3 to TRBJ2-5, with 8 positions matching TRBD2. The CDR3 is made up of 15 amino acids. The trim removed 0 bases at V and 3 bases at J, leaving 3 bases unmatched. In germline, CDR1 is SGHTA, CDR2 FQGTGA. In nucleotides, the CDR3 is TGTGCCAGCAGCTTAACGGCACTAGCGGAAGAGACCCAGTACTTC. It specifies CASSLTALAEETQYF.